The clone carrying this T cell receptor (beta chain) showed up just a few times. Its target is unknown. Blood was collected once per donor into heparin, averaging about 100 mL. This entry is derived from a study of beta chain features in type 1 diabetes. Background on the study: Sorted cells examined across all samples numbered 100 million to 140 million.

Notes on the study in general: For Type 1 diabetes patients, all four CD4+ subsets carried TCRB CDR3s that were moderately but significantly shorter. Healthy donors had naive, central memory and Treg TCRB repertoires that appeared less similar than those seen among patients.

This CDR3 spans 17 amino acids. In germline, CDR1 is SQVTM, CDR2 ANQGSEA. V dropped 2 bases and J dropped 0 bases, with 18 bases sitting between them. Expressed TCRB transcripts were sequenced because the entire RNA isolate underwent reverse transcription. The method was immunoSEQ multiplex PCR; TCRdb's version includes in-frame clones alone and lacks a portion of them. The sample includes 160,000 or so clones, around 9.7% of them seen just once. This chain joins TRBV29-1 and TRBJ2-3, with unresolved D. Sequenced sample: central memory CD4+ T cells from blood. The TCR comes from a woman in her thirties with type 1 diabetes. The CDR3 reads CSVENPLRSESTDTQYF. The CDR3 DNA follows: TGCAGCGTTGAAAACCCCCTAAGGAGCGAAAGCACAGATACGCAGTATTTT.